One sample yielded the 17 T cell receptor beta chains listed below, sequenced in a study of shared clonotypes between healthy human individuals (dated by TCRdb to 2020 to 2022). The library was built by means of the immunoSEQ multiplex PCR assay. TCRdb took over this immuneACCESS table, retaining in-frame rearrangements with V and J assigned. Such tables are incomplete; in checked studies, under half of the missing clones stem from an unresolved V gene, and the remainder is unexplained. This sample has 2 million to 3 million clones in its table, and approximately 93% of those were observed once. The ten top clones hold around 0.4% of the sample. Input material: naive CD4+ T cells from PBMCs. In the paper's terms, the cell subset or site label means: CD45RA+ positively selected. The receptors stem from a man between 18 and 35 years old in good health. Some clones in this sample may be carry-over from other donors' samples.

V usage is TRBV4-1 and J usage is TRBJ2-5, with no clear D. The germline V and J ends were trimmed by 4 bases and 2 bases, with 11 bases remaining between them. Germline assignment: CDR1 MGHRA and CDR2 YSYEKL. The CDR3 length is 14 residues. The CDR3 DNA sequence: TGCGCCAGCAGCCGGCGCCAGTTACAAGAGACCCAGTACTTC. This gives the protein CASSRRQLQETQYF.

The genes are TRBV7-9 and TRBJ2-7; D unresolved. Trimming stripped 4 bases from V and 0 bases from J, with 10 bases between. This CDR3 has 14 amino acids. CDR1 is SEHNR, CDR2 FQNEAQ, per germline (reference sequence). The CDR3 region has the DNA TGTGCCAGCAGCTCTACACAGAGCTCCTACGAGCAGTACTTC. It specifies CASSSTQSSYEQYF. Full variable domain (remainder filled in from reference TRBV7-9 and TRBJ2-7): DTGVSQNPRHKITKRGQNVTFRCDPISEHNRLYWYRQTLGQGPEFLTYFQNEAQLEKSRLLSDRFSAERPKGSFSTLEIQRTEQGDSAMYLCASSSTQSSYEQYFGPGTRLTVT.

The chain employs TRBV10-3 and TRBJ1-2, with D possibly matching TRBD1 (6 bases). The CDR3 is made up of 15 amino acids. Germline loops: CDR1 ENHRY, CDR2 SYGVKD. Trimming cost V 3 bases and J 4 bases, with 15 bases left between them. The CDR3 region has the DNA TGTGCCATCAGTGAAAGGACAGCCAACATCTATGGCTACACCTTC. Amino acid sequence: CAISERTANIYGYTF.

The rearrangement links TRBV18 to TRBJ2-1; 13 bases map to TRBD2. The CDR3 has 16 amino acids. CDR1 and CDR2 from the germline V gene are KGHSH and LQKENI. V was pared by 5 bases and J by 5 bases, with 6 bases of the junction left unmatched. CDR3 coding DNA: TGTGCCAGCTCAGCAGGACTAGCGGGAGCCAACAATGAGCAGTTCTTC. Translated: CASSAGLAGANNEQFF. The complete variable domain, with remaining parts taken from reference TRBV18 and TRBJ2-1, reads NAGVMQNPRHLVRRRGQEARLRCSPMKGHSHVYWYRQLPEEGLKFMVYLQKENIIDESGMPKERFSAEFPKEGPSILRIQQVVRGDSAAYFCASSAGLAGANNEQFFGPGTRLTVL.

This sequence joins TRBV19 and TRBJ2-2, with 7 nucleotides matching TRBD2. Germline CDR1 LNHDA, CDR2 SQIVND (reference sequence). J lost 0 bases, V lost 4 bases, and 5 bases had no gene match. The CDR3 contains 16 residues. The CDR3 protein is CASSTRGRANTGELFF. CDR3 DNA: TGTGCCAGTAGTACGCGGGGGAGGGCGAACACCGGGGAGCTGTTTTTT. Supplemented by reference TRBV19 and TRBJ2-2, the full variable domain reads DGGITQSPKYLFRKEGQNVTLSCEQNLNHDAMYWYRQDPGQGLRLIYYSQIVNDFQKGDIAEGYSVSREKKESFPLTVTSAQKNPTAFYLCASSTRGRANTGELFFGEGSRLTVL.

The chain joins TRBV28 to TRBJ1-5; D ambiguous. Deletions cut 3 bases from V and 6 bases from J, with 12 bases between. CDR3 size: 14 residues. CDR1 and CDR2 (germline): MDHEN, SYDVKM. The chain's CDR3 is CASSFREGSQPQHF. The CDR3 region has the DNA TGTGCCAGCAGTTTCCGAGAAGGGTCTCAGCCCCAGCATTTT.

CDR3 nucleotides: TGTGCCAGCAGCGCCTACCCAGCTTTCTTT. Its translation is CASSAYPAFF. The chain is built from TRBV5-6 and TRBJ1-1; D is unclear. Trimming took 4 bases from V and 10 from J, leaving 8 bases between them. Germline V gene lookup returns CDR1 SGHDT and CDR2 YYEEEE. The CDR3 covers 10 residues.

The V gene is TRBV19, the J gene TRBJ1-4; 10 bases agree with TRBD1. Looked up from germline, CDR1 is LNHDA and CDR2 is SQIVND (reference sequence). Losses at the gene ends were 5 bases for V and 2 bases for J; bases not matched to a gene: 8. This CDR3 is built from 17 residues. The CDR3 bases are TGTGCCAGTAGTCCTCGACAGGGGGCTGGTACTAATGAAAAACTGTTTTTT. Amino acid sequence: CASSPRQGAGTNEKLFF.

V is TRBV18 and J is TRBJ1-1, with no clear D. The V gene's germline CDR1 is KGHSH and CDR2 LQKENI. The CDR3 contains 13 residues. V dropped 5 bases and J dropped 1 base, with 8 bases sitting between them. In DNA, the CDR3 is TGTGCCAGCTCATATCAGCCGAACACTGAAGCTTTCTTT. Amino acids: CASSYQPNTEAFF.

This chain links TRBV9 with TRBJ2-7; D might be TRBD2 (5 bases). The CDR3 consists of 16 residues. Germline-derived CDR1 and CDR2 are SGDLS and YYNGEE. V lost 0 bases to trimming and J lost 0 bases, with 13 bases between them. The CDR3 region is CASSVGAGTSSYEQYF. In DNA, the CDR3 is TGTGCCAGCAGCGTAGGGGCAGGAACTAGCTCCTACGAGCAGTACTTC.

A few counts support this clone. The J gene is TRBJ1-5, the V gene TRBV4-1; TRBD1 matches 8 bases. The CDR3 is made up of 16 amino acids. Trimming removed 0 bases from V and 8 bases from J; junction bases left unmatched: 9. Per the germline V gene, CDR1 is MGHRA and CDR2 is YSYEKL. The CDR3 DNA sequence: TGCGCCAGCAGCCAAGAGGGCAGGGGGCAGAAGGAGCCCCAGCATTTT. Its translation: CASSQEGRGQKEPQHF.

CDR3 DNA sequence: TGTGCCAGCAGTGAAGTGAATTCGAATCAGCCCCAGCATTTT. Translating gives CASSEVNSNQPQHF. This sequence joins TRBV2 and TRBJ1-5; D is ambiguous. The CDR3 spans 14 residues. V lost 1 base and J lost 4, with 8 bases in between. CDR1 and CDR2 (germline): SNHLY, FYNNEI. The whole variable domain, filled in from reference TRBV2 and TRBJ1-5, reads EPEVTQTPSHQVTQMGQEVILRCVPISNHLYFYWYRQILGQKVEFLVSFYNNEISEKSEIFDDQFSVERPDGSNFTLKIRSTKLEDSAMYFCASSEVNSNQPQHFGDGTRLSIL.

V gene TRBV13 combines with J gene TRBJ1-2; D gene unclear. V was pared by 2 bases and J by 0 bases, with 16 bases between. Germline values: CDR1 PRHDT, CDR2 FYEKMQ (reference sequence). This CDR3 spans 17 amino acids. The CDR3 DNA reads as TGTGCCAGCAGCTTACCCAGGTCAGCTACTCCTAACTATGGCTACACCTTC. Translated: CASSLPRSATPNYGYTF.

The chain has TRBV28 and TRBJ1-1; 8 bases line up with TRBD1. The CDR3 sequence is 16 residues long. Trimming cost V 6 bases and J 5 bases; bases outside gene matches: 14. The germline V gene encodes CDR1 MDHEN and CDR2 SYDVKM. The CDR3 DNA sequence: TGTGCCAGCAGCCGACCTCTGACAGGGGTGGAAACTGAAGCTTTCTTT. Translating gives CASSRPLTGVETEAFF.

This chain joins TRBV7-2 and TRBJ2-2, with D possibly being TRBD1 (5 bases). The CDR3 runs to 15 residues. Germline V gene sequence: CDR1 SGHTA, CDR2 FQGNSA. V lost 4 bases to trimming and J lost 4 bases, with 13 bases between them. CDR3 nucleotides: TGTGCCAGCAGCTACTCACCGCAGGGCACCGGGGAGCTGTTTTTT. Translating it yields CASSYSPQGTGELFF.

The V and J genes are TRBV7-9 and TRBJ2-2; D uncertain. The CDR3 contains 16 residues. Trimming removed 0 bases at V and 1 base at J, with 9 bases between. Germline V lookup: CDR1 SEHNR, CDR2 FQNEAQ (reference sequence). CDR3 amino acids: CASSLAMVMNTGELFF. The CDR3, as DNA: TGTGCCAGCAGCTTAGCAATGGTGATGAACACCGGGGAGCTGTTTTTT.

The rearrangement joins TRBV6-1 to TRBJ1-1; D is unclear. Germline V CDR1 and CDR2: MNHNS, SASEGT. Trimming left V 6 bases short and J 0 bases short, with 11 bases between. The CDR3 is 14 amino acids. CDR3 bases: TGTGCCAGCAGCCGCCTTGGAATGAACACTGAAGCTTTCTTT. Translating it yields CASSRLGMNTEAFF.